A single sample is the source of the 5 T cell receptor beta chains below, sequenced in a study of blood T cell repertoires in COVID-19. The protocol was immunoSEQ multiplex PCR, while the TCRdb copy is restricted to in-frame clones and leaves out a portion. Here the sample spans a few hundred thousand clones, about 86% being singletons. The material sequenced was PBMCs or T cells enriched from blood (not recorded which). The receptors originated from a woman between 45 and 60 years old with acute COVID-19.

The V and J genes are TRBV7-8 and TRBJ2-7; D is perhaps TRBD1 (5 bases). The CDR3 contains 17 residues. V gave up 2 bases and J gave up 2 bases, with 19 bases separating them. CDR1 and CDR2 (germline): SGHVS, FQNEAQ. The chain's CDR3 is CASSLNPRQSAPYEQYF. The CDR3 bases are TGTGCCAGCAGCTTAAATCCGAGACAGTCTGCACCCTACGAGCAGTACTTC. The full variable domain, with the rest looked up from reference TRBV7-8 and TRBJ2-7, is GAGVSQSPRYKVAKRGQDVALRCDPISGHVSLFWYQQALGQGPEFLTYFQNEAQLDKSGLPSDRFFAERPEGSVSTLKIQRTQQEDSAVYLCASSLNPRQSAPYEQYFGPGTRLTVT.

J is TRBJ2-5 and V is TRBV2, with TRBD2 matching over 7 bases. CDR3 length: 15 amino acids. V lost 6 bases to trimming and J lost 7 bases; unmatched junction nucleotides: 14. CDR1 and CDR2 (germline): SNHLY, FYNNEI. The CDR3: CASRVLWERGWTQYF. In DNA form, the CDR3 reads TGTGCCAGCAGAGTGTTGTGGGAGCGGGGTTGGACCCAGTACTTC.

The CDR3 here is CASSSHEDTQYF. The CDR3 nucleotides are TGTGCCAGCAGTAGCCACGAAGATACGCAGTATTTT. This rearrangement joins TRBV2 to TRBJ2-3; D is ambiguous. CDR1 SNHLY and CDR2 FYNNEI come from the germline V gene. The ends were cut back, 5 bases at V and 5 bases at J, with 8 bases in the middle. CDR3 size: 12 residues.

The chain joins TRBV4-1 to TRBJ2-1, with 8 bases that match TRBD2. V was pared by 4 bases and J by 6 bases, with 11 bases of the junction left unmatched. Germline V gene lookup returns CDR1 MGHRA and CDR2 YSYEKL. The CDR3 has 16 amino acids. The CDR3 bases are TGCGCCAGCAGCCTCAGGGATGGCGGGAGGACCAATGAGCAGTTCTTC. This translates into CASSLRDGGRTNEQFF.

The chain combines TRBV9 with TRBJ2-1; the match to TRBD2 covers 7 bases. Unmatched junction bases numbered 7, after V lost 2 bases and J lost 8 bases. In germline, CDR1 is SGDLS, CDR2 YYNGEE. The CDR3 loop spans 14 amino acids. Here the CDR3 DNA reads TGTGCCAGCAGCGTGCGACTAGCAAGGGATGAGCAGTTCTTC. It translates to CASSVRLARDEQFF.